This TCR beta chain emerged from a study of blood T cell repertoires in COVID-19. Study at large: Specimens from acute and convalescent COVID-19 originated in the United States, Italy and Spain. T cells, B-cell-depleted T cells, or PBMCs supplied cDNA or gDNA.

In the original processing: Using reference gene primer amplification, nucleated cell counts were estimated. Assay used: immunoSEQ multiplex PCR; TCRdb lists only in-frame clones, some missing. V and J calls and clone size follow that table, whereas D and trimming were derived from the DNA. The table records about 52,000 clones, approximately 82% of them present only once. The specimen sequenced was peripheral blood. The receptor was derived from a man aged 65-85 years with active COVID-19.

Here the CDR3 DNA reads TGTGCCAGCAGCCCATCGGACAGGAACACTGAAGCTTTCTTT. This gives the protein CASSPSDRNTEAFF. The chain joins TRBV9 to TRBJ1-1, with D tentatively TRBD1 (6 bases). Per germline, CDR1 SGDLS and CDR2 YYNGEE. This CDR3 comprises 14 residues. The V end was cut by 4 bases, the J end by 1 base, with 11 bases between.